This TCR beta chain was recovered during a study of T-cell reconstitution after alpha-beta-depleted transplantation in children. General observations from the study: Some patients' high day-60 TCRbeta diversity was attributed to recipient cells surviving conditioning. Alpha-beta T cells present about two months after transplant were reported to originate from several hundred expanded graft clones. Most T-cell counts and diversity one year after the transplant came from T cells that were newly produced.

TCRbeta library preparation incorporated unique molecular identifiers. TCRdb passed the PCR reads through MiXCR, listing each CDR3 protein once. The profile shows fewer than 700,000 distinct CDR3 sequences, over 10% of them singletons. The CDR3 is 13 amino acids. The germline V gene encodes CDR1 ENHRY and CDR2 SYGVKD. The germline V and J ends were trimmed by 3 bases and 4 bases, with 9 bases remaining between them. A few counts support this clonotype. Its antigen is as yet unknown. The material was PBMCs, mostly from graft donor cells, obtained 360 days after TCRalphabeta/CD19-depleted stem cell transplant. The origin of this receptor is a male patient under 18 who had a stem cell transplant for acute myeloid leukemia, so the T cells may come from the graft donor. This chain connects TRBV10-3 to TRBJ2-5, with D uncertain. CDR3 protein: CAISEGQSETQYF. The CDR3 nucleotides read TGTGCCATCAGTGAAGGCCAGTCAGAGACCCAGTACTTC.